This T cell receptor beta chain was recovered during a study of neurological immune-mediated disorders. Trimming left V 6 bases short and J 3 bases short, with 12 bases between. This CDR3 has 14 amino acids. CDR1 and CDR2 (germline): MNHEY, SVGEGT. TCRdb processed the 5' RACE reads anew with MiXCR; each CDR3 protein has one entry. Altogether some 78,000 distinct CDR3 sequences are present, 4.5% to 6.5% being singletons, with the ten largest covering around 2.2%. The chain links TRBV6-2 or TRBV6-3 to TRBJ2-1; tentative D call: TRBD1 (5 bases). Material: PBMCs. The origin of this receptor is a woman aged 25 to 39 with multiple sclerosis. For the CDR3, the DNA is TGTGCCAGCAGAGGGGAACTACTCTACAATGAGCAGTTCTTC. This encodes CASRGELLYNEQFF.